The 21 T cell receptor beta chains listed next were all sequenced from one sample in a study of PD-1 blockade in classical Hodgkin lymphoma (dated by TCRdb to 2020 to 2021). In the paper's terms, the time point label means: cycle 1 day 1 (C1D1), immediately before nivolumab initiation. All trial patients had relapsed after autologous stem cell transplantation, with cohorts A, B and C differing in prior brentuximab vedotin exposure. Libraries were prepared through the immunoSEQ multiplex PCR assay. In its TCRdb copy, this immuneACCESS table keeps in-frame sequences only and misses some clones. Where compared with another copy, unresolved V genes explain less than half of these, and the others have no known cause. Present in this sample are about 98,000 clones, 80% to 95% of which were seen just once. Approximately 2.8% of the sample lies in the top ten. Sequencing was performed on peripheral blood mononuclear cells (PBMCs), taken at baseline. These receptors originate from a human donor with classical Hodgkin lymphoma.

This chain's CDR3 is CASSLAWKPNTEAFF. The CDR3 DNA is TGCGCCAGCAGCTTGGCGTGGAAGCCGAACACTGAAGCTTTCTTT. The genes are TRBV5-1 and TRBJ1-1; no definite D call. The CDR3 sequence is 15 residues long. Per germline, CDR1 SGHRS and CDR2 YFSETQ. V was pared by 0 bases and J by 1 base, with 10 bases between.

The rearrangement joins TRBV13 to TRBJ2-5, with D maybe TRBD2 (6 bases). The CDR3 runs 14 residues. V was clipped by 5 bases and J by 5 bases, with 15 bases between them. Germline values: CDR1 PRHDT, CDR2 FYEKMQ (reference sequence). CDR3: CASSPLGGRETQYF. The CDR3 DNA follows: TGTGCCAGCAGCCCATTGGGTGGGAGGGAGACCCAGTACTTC.

This chain links TRBV2 with TRBJ2-1; D gene unclear. Trimming stripped 5 bases from V and 7 bases from J, with 12 bases between. Germline values: CDR1 SNHLY, CDR2 FYNNEI. CDR3 size: 13 residues. In nucleotides, the CDR3 is TGTGCCAGCAGTCCTCAGACTGCTAATGAGCAGTTCTTC. Protein sequence: CASSPQTANEQFF.

The genes are TRBV10-1 and TRBJ2-3; D call uncertain. The V and J ends lost 5 bases and 0 bases respectively, with 9 bases between them. CDR3 length equals 14 residues. CDR1 WNHNN and CDR2 SYGVQD come from the germline V gene (reference sequence). In DNA form, the CDR3 reads TGCGCCAGCAGTCCCGGAGAAAGCACAGATACGCAGTATTTT. Residues: CASSPGESTDTQYF.

This clone was detected only once. The chain has TRBV10-1 and TRBJ2-2; 9 positions match TRBD1. Per germline, CDR1 WNHNN and CDR2 SYGVQD (reference sequence). Trimming at V came to 5 bases and at J to 5 bases, leaving 6 bases not matched to a gene. The CDR3 consists of 15 residues. CDR3 DNA: TGCGCCAGCAGTACGGACAGGGGTCATACCGGGGAGCTGTTTTTT. Translated, it gives CASSTDRGHTGELFF.

This chain uses TRBV19 with TRBJ1-1; 9 nucleotides agree with TRBD1. This CDR3 is 12 amino acids long. Germline V gene sequence: CDR1 LNHDA, CDR2 SQIVND (reference sequence). V lost 4 bases to trimming and J lost 10 bases; unmatched junction nucleotides: 4. CDR3 amino acids: CASSTLDRGAFF. CDR3 bases: TGTGCCAGTAGTACCTTGGACAGGGGAGCTTTCTTT.

This clone was recorded only once. The chain carries TRBV21-1 and TRBJ1-4. TRBV21-1 is recorded as a pseudogene. The CDR3 spans 16 residues. CDR3 bases: TGTGCCAGCAGCAAAGCTGAAAGGCCAACTAATGAAAAACTGTTTTTT. Its protein is CASSKAERPTNEKLFF.

The rearrangement links TRBV19 to TRBJ2-5; 7 bases match TRBD2. CDR3 length equals 15 residues. The germline V gene encodes CDR1 LNHDA and CDR2 SQIVND (reference sequence). Trimming at V came to 3 bases and at J to 1 base, leaving 5 bases not matched to a gene. For the CDR3, the DNA is TGTGCCAGTAGTATGTCGGCTAGCGGCCAAGAGACCCAGTACTTC. This gives the protein CASSMSASGQETQYF.

This clone came up once. The chain carries TRBV11-2 and TRBJ1-1; D gene ambiguous. Trimming removed 2 bases from V and 1 base from J, with 5 bases in between. The CDR3 runs to 13 residues. Looked up from germline, CDR1 is SGHAT and CDR2 is FQNNGV. CDR3 DNA sequence: TGTGCCAGCAGCTTAACACGGAACACTGAAGCTTTCTTT. The encoded protein is CASSLTRNTEAFF.

This chain joins TRBV10-2 and TRBJ2-1; D unclear. Germline CDR1 and CDR2: WSHSY and SAAADI. This CDR3 comprises 13 residues. Trimming stripped 3 bases from V and 1 base from J, with 4 bases between. CDR3: CASSELSYNEQFF. In DNA, the CDR3 is TGCGCCAGCAGTGAACTTTCCTACAATGAGCAGTTCTTC.

V and J are TRBV10-2 and TRBJ1-2; tentative D call: TRBD1 (6 bases). CDR1 and CDR2 from the germline V gene are WSHSY and SAAADI. V shed 3 bases and J shed 4 bases, with 9 bases lying between them. The CDR3 runs 13 residues. This chain's CDR3 is CASSDQGSYGYTF. As DNA, the CDR3 is TGCGCCAGCAGTGACCAGGGGTCCTATGGCTACACCTTC.

This rearrangement joins TRBV25-1 to TRBJ2-3, with no clear D. V lost 4 bases and J lost 6, with 11 bases in between. This CDR3 comprises 13 residues. Germline V gene sequence: CDR1 MGHDK, CDR2 SYGVNS. CDR3 sequence: CASSAPILDTQYF. The DNA of the CDR3 is TGTGCCAGCAGTGCCCCAATTCTGGATACGCAGTATTTT.

This chain links TRBV29-1 with TRBJ2-7, with a weak D call TRBD2 (6 bases). CDR3 length: 18 amino acids. Trimming took 5 bases from V and 1 from J, leaving 27 bases between them. Germline V CDR1 and CDR2: SQVTM, ANQGSEA. In DNA form, the CDR3 reads TGCAGCGTTCGGAACCAACCCGCTGGGAGGCCAAGATCCTACGAGCAGTACTTC. It codes for CSVRNQPAGRPRSYEQYF.

This chain links TRBV4-1 with TRBJ2-7; 13 positions match TRBD2. V lost 0 bases to trimming and J lost 1 base; unmatched junction nucleotides: 6. The germline CDR1 and CDR2 sequences are MGHRA and YSYEKL. The CDR3 loop spans 18 amino acids. In DNA form, the CDR3 reads TGCGCCAGCAGCCAAGAGGGACTAGCGGGGCGTCGGTCCTACGAGCAGTACTTC. Translated, it gives CASSQEGLAGRRSYEQYF.

J is TRBJ2-1 and V is TRBV14, with 7 bases matching TRBD1. Trimming cost V 2 bases and J 6 bases; bases outside gene matches: 13. Germline CDR1 is SGHDN and CDR2 is FVKESK. This CDR3 contains 17 residues. CDR3 sequence (DNA): TGTGCCAGCAGCCAATTACGGGGTGGGGACAGTACCAATGAGCAGTTCTTC. This gives the protein CASSQLRGGDSTNEQFF.

This rearrangement joins TRBV4-1 to TRBJ1-4; 7 nucleotides agree with TRBD1. The germline V gene has CDR1 MGHRA and CDR2 YSYEKL. The trim removed 7 bases at V and 8 bases at J, leaving 16 bases unmatched. This CDR3 region has 16 residues. The CDR3 here is CASTLRGEPQGEKLFF. The CDR3 nucleotides read TGCGCCAGCACCCTCAGGGGGGAGCCCCAGGGCGAAAAACTGTTTTTT.

The gene calls are TRBV6-5 and TRBJ1-4; D is ambiguous. Germline CDR1 reads MNHEY; CDR2 reads SVGAGI. V was trimmed by 6 bases and J by 0 bases, leaving 11 bases between them. The CDR3 runs 15 residues. CDR3 DNA sequence: TGTGCCAGCAGCCGGGAGTTTGCAACTAATGAAAAACTGTTTTTT. This gives the protein CASSREFATNEKLFF.

Turning to this clone: One junction end does not reproduce the germline sequence, and a read error may be involved. This chain joins TRBV7-7 and TRBJ2-5; 10 nucleotides match TRBD2. The CDR3 contains 15 residues. CDR1 SSHAT and CDR2 FNYEAQ come from the germline V gene (reference sequence). The CDR3 DNA is TGTGCTAGCAGCGTTGCCCTAGCGGGAGTCGAGACCCAGTACTTC. Translation: CASSVALAGVETQYF.

This rearrangement joins TRBV19 to TRBJ2-1; 13 nucleotides align to TRBD2. J gave up 10 bases and V 5 bases, and 8 bases lay outside the gene matches. Germline assignment: CDR1 LNHDA and CDR2 SQIVND (reference sequence). The CDR3 length is 15 residues. The CDR3 nucleotides read TGTGCCAGTAGTGGCCAGGGACTAGCGGGACTCGAGCAGTTCTTC. This translates into CASSGQGLAGLEQFF.

This CDR3 is CASSLVGDTQYF. The CDR3 nucleotides are TGCGCCAGCAGCCTGGTTGGGGATACGCAGTATTTT. V is TRBV5-1 and J is TRBJ2-3, with unresolved D. The germline CDR1 and CDR2 sequences are SGHRS and YFSETQ. The V and J ends lost 4 bases and 6 bases respectively, with 9 bases between them. This CDR3 contains 12 residues.

The chain is built from TRBV27 and TRBJ2-7, with D unresolved. The germline V and J ends were trimmed by 0 bases and 5 bases, with 14 bases remaining between them. The CDR3 runs to 15 residues. Germline CDR1 reads MNHEY; CDR2 reads SMNVEV (reference sequence). CDR3 nucleotides: TGTGCCAGCAGTTTATCGCACCTCCCAGGAAACGAGCAGTACTTC. Protein: CASSLSHLPGNEQYF.